The 9 T cell receptor beta chains below all came from one sample that was sequenced in a study of T cell responses to AZD1222 COVID-19 vaccine. Assay used: immunoSEQ multiplex PCR; TCRdb lists only in-frame clones, some missing. The profile shows fewer than 150,000 clones, 75% to 95% of them singletons. The material sequenced was peripheral blood, taken on day 0 of AZD1222 vaccination. These receptor sequences come from an adult in good health.

This chain uses TRBV6-6 with TRBJ1-5; no clear D gene. CDR1 and CDR2 from the germline V gene are MNHNY and SVGAGI (reference sequence). V gave up 0 bases and J gave up 5 bases, with 11 bases separating them. This CDR3 region has 15 residues. The CDR3: CASSYSTIEYQPQHF. CDR3 nucleotides: TGTGCCAGCAGTTACTCGACCATCGAATATCAGCCCCAGCATTTT.

The rearrangement links TRBV5-1 to TRBJ2-7; TRBD2 matches 8 bases. V was clipped by 4 bases and J by 4 bases; unmatched bases: 10. This CDR3 has 15 amino acids. Per the germline V gene, CDR1 is SGHRS and CDR2 is YFSETQ. Here the CDR3 reads CASSNPRTSSYEQYF. The DNA for the CDR3 is TGCGCCAGCAGCAACCCCAGGACTAGCAGTTACGAGCAGTACTTC.

The chain has TRBV7-9 and TRBJ2-1; D gene uncertain. The length of the CDR3 is 11 residues. The germline V gene encodes CDR1 SEHNR and CDR2 FQNEAQ (reference sequence). Trimming left V 1 base short and J 8 bases short, with 3 bases between. The CDR3 coding sequence is TGTGCCAGCAGCTTAGAATATGAGCAGTTCTTC. It codes for CASSLEYEQFF. Combining the CDR3 with reference TRBV7-9 and TRBJ2-1 gives the whole variable domain DTGVSQNPRHKITKRGQNVTFRCDPISEHNRLYWYRQTLGQGPEFLTYFQNEAQLEKSRLLSDRFSAERPKGSFSTLEIQRTEQGDSAMYLCASSLEYEQFFGPGTRLTVL.

The DNA of the CDR3 is TGCGCCAGCAGGCAAAACAGGGGGCCCTACGAGCAGTACTTC. It translates to CASRQNRGPYEQYF. The chain has TRBV10-2 and TRBJ2-7; 9 bases agree with TRBD1. The CDR3 loop spans 14 amino acids. Germline loops: CDR1 WSHSY, CDR2 SAAADI. J was trimmed by 2 bases and V by 6 bases; bases with no gene match: 5.

This clone was counted once. This chain uses TRBV11-2 with TRBJ2-3; no firm D call. The V end lost 5 bases, the J end lost 3 bases, and 9 bases lay between the germline ends. The CDR3 sequence is 13 residues long. CDR1 is SGHAT and CDR2 is FQNNGV in the germline V gene. The CDR3 region has the DNA TGTGCCAGCAGCCGAGTAGGGACAGATACGCAGTATTTT. It is translated as CASSRVGTDTQYF. The full variable domain, its missing parts supplied by reference TRBV11-2 and TRBJ2-3, is EAGVAQSPRYKIIEKRQSVAFWCNPISGHATLYWYQQILGQGPKLLIQFQNNGVVDDSQLPKDRFSAERLKGVDSTLKIQPAKLEDSAVYLCASSRVGTDTQYFGPGTRLTVL.

This chain joins TRBV6-5 and TRBJ2-1; 8 bases are shared with TRBD1. V lost 0 bases and J lost 8; bases outside the gene matches: 9. Germline V gene lookup returns CDR1 MNHEY and CDR2 SVGAGI. The CDR3 has 16 residues. CDR3 residues: CASSYSGPGGWDEQFF. The CDR3 nucleotides read TGTGCCAGCAGTTACTCGGGTCCAGGGGGCTGGGATGAGCAGTTCTTC.

As regards this clone: Other DNA sequences of this sample code for an identical CDR3. V usage is TRBV6-5 and J usage is TRBJ2-7; weak D call: TRBD2 (5 bases). The germline gives CDR1 MNHEY, CDR2 SVGAGI. CDR3 length: 11 residues. V lost 6 bases, J lost 6 bases, and 9 bases lay in between. Here the CDR3 reads CASSRGLEQYF. The CDR3, as DNA: TGTGCCAGCAGCCGAGGACTCGAGCAGTACTTC.

The table lists this clone with a count of one. V and J are TRBV18 and TRBJ1-2; a possible D gene is TRBD1 (6 bases). Germline CDR1 reads KGHSH; CDR2 reads LQKENI. This CDR3 spans 14 amino acids. The V gene lost 3 bases and the J gene lost 1 base, with 9 bases spanning the gap. The CDR3, as DNA: TGTGCCAGCTCACCGGCACAGGGTAACTATGGCTACACCTTC. The encoded protein is CASSPAQGNYGYTF.

The CDR3 DNA follows: TGTGCCAGCAGTTTAGATCGGGCGCTCACTGAAGCTTTCTTT. The encoded protein is CASSLDRALTEAFF. The J gene is TRBJ1-1, the V gene TRBV27; no firm D call. V lost 2 bases to trimming and J lost 4 bases, with 11 bases between them. The CDR3 extends over 14 amino acids. Germline CDR1 is MNHEY and CDR2 is SMNVEV (reference sequence).